This T cell receptor beta chain was obtained from a study of T cell therapy after organ transplantation. Profiled with immunoSEQ multiplex PCR; TCRdb holds only in-frame clones, not every one. Of around 50,000 clones in the sample, about 95% were seen once. A note on this clone: No antigen is known for it.

Drug-resistant or recurrent cytomegalovirus affected these solid-organ transplant recipient patients. Study-wide results and caveats: Few nonresponder expansions may reflect low coverage from poor CD8+ yield. Effects of concurrent antirejection and antiviral medications were not evaluable.

V was clipped by 2 bases and J by 5 bases; unmatched bases: 11. From germline, CDR1 is SNHLY and CDR2 FYNNEI. The CDR3 consists of 18 residues. This specimen consisted of CD8+ T cells from blood, obtained before autologous CMV-specific T cell therapy. This TCR came from a human patient who had received a solid organ transplant and had CMV disease. The chain recombines TRBV2 with TRBJ2-5; 13 bases match TRBD2. In DNA form, the CDR3 reads TGTGCCAGCAGTGAATCCCTCACTAGCGGGGGGGTCCAGGAGACCCAGTACTTC. Translating it yields CASSESLTSGGVQETQYF.